A single sample gave rise to the 16 T cell receptor beta chains below, sequenced in a study of vaccination and CD4 T cells after COVID-19. This sample's treatment: roughly 11-day PBMC culture with coronavirus spike peptide pools or control peptides (ViraFEST assay). Antigen specificity for these receptors is unknown. Sequenced with the Oncomine TCR Beta short-read assay was DNA taken from cultured CD4+ T cells. TCRdb reanalysed the PCR reads using MiXCR and keeps one entry per CDR3 protein. The sample consists of 15,000 to 20,000 distinct CDR3 sequences, about 45% of them appearing once. The sample consisted of CD4+ T cells from blood, cultured in vitro, taken after SARS-CoV-2 vaccination. These TCRs come from a human donor who had recovered from COVID-19.

V usage is TRBV6-2 or TRBV6-3 and J usage is TRBJ1-2, with D uncertain. The CDR3 consists of 14 residues. The germline V and J ends were trimmed by 3 bases and 2 bases, with 10 bases remaining between them. CDR1 is MNHEY and CDR2 is SVGEGT in the germline V gene. CDR3 protein: CASSYSQSNYGYTF. CDR3 in DNA: TGTGCCAGCAGTTATTCCCAGAGCAACTATGGCTACACCTTC.

The gene calls are TRBV28 and TRBJ2-7; the D is unclear. CDR3 length: 13 residues. Trimming removed 6 bases at V and 11 bases at J, with 20 bases between. The germline V gene has CDR1 MDHEN and CDR2 SYDVKM. The CDR3, as DNA: TGTGCCAGCAGCGCTCCAGACCTCAAGGTTGAGTACTTC. Translation: CASSAPDLKVEYF.

The chain uses TRBV19 and TRBJ1-5; 8 bases are shared with TRBD1. V dropped 1 base and J dropped 7; count of bases not matched to a gene: 9. The length of the CDR3 is 16 residues. Germline V gene lookup returns CDR1 LNHDA and CDR2 SQIVND (reference sequence). In DNA, the CDR3 is TGTGCCAGTAGTATAGGTTCGCAGGGGGCAGGGCAGCCCCAGCATTTT. It translates to CASSIGSQGAGQPQHF.

The chain is built from TRBV20-1 and TRBJ1-1; 8 positions match TRBD1. The CDR3 sequence is 13 residues long. CDR1 and CDR2 (germline): DFQATT, SNEGSKA (reference sequence). As DNA, the CDR3 is TGCAGCGCATTTCTGGACAGGGTGGCTGAAGCTTTCTTT. This sequence encodes CSAFLDRVAEAFF.

The chain has TRBV6-2 or TRBV6-3 and TRBJ2-5, with TRBD1 matching over 7 bases. From germline, CDR1 is MNHEY and CDR2 SVGEGT. This CDR3 region has 17 residues. Trimming at V came to 0 bases and at J to 2 bases, leaving 9 bases not matched to a gene. DNA for the CDR3: TGTGCCAGCAGTTACTCCCCCGGGACAGAAAATCAAGAGACCCAGTACTTC. Its protein is CASSYSPGTENQETQYF.

This chain joins TRBV7-3 and TRBJ1-6, with no clear D. The CDR3 contains 15 residues. In germline, CDR1 is SGHTA, CDR2 FQGTGA. V lost 0 bases, J lost 5 bases, and 8 bases lay in between. The CDR3 region is CASSLTGDHNSPLHF. CDR3 sequence (DNA): TGTGCCAGCAGCTTAACAGGAGACCATAATTCACCCCTCCACTTT.

This clonotype showed up just a few times. The chain has TRBV20-1 and TRBJ1-1; D unresolved. Germline loops: CDR1 DFQATT, CDR2 SNEGSKA (reference sequence). V lost 3 bases, J lost 5 bases, and 7 bases lay in between. The CDR3 has 11 amino acids. CDR3 sequence (DNA): TGCAGTGCTAGGTTACAGACTGAAGCTTTCTTT. Translation: CSARLQTEAFF.

This chain connects TRBV6-1 to TRBJ2-7; 9 nucleotides agree with TRBD1. Trimming at V came to 6 bases and at J to 5 bases, leaving 14 bases not matched to a gene. The CDR3 extends over 16 amino acids. CDR1 is MNHNS, CDR2 SASEGT, per germline. The CDR3 region has the DNA TGTGCCAGCAGGGAGCAGGGACAGGGTGGAGGAGACGAGCAGTACTTC. It yields the protein CASREQGQGGGDEQYF.

The sample holds a few counts of this clonotype. V and J are TRBV11-3 and TRBJ1-1; D remains unclear. The germline V gene has CDR1 SGHNT and CDR2 YENEEA. The V gene lost 5 bases and the J gene lost 1 base, with 11 bases spanning the gap. The CDR3 length is 14 residues. CDR3 nucleotides: TGTGCCAGCAGCCCACGGTCCTCGAACACTGAAGCTTTCTTT. Translation gives CASSPRSSNTEAFF.

V is TRBV11-3 and J is TRBJ2-2, with unresolved D. This CDR3 has 14 amino acids. CDR1 is SGHNT, CDR2 YENEEA, per germline. Trimming took off 5 bases at V and 7 bases at J, with 14 bases between the two ends. CDR3 nucleotide sequence: TGTGCCAGCAGCCCCGGCGCTATTGACGGGGAGCTGTTTTTT. This codes for CASSPGAIDGELFF. The full variable domain, in which reference TRBV11-3 and TRBJ2-2 provide the parts outside the CDR3, is EAGVVQSPRYKIIEKKQPVAFWCNPISGHNTLYWYLQNLGQGPELLIRYENEEAVDDSQLPKDRFSAERLKGVDSTLKIQPAELGDSAVYLCASSPGAIDGELFFGEGSRLTVL.

V is TRBV6-1 and J is TRBJ2-2; the D call may be TRBD1 or TRBD2 (5 bases each). CDR3 length: 13 residues. Deletions cut 3 bases from V and 8 bases from J, with 10 bases between. Germline loops: CDR1 MNHNS, CDR2 SASEGT. The CDR3 loop is CASSDRDRGELFF. The CDR3 DNA is TGTGCCAGCAGTGACAGGGACCGAGGGGAGCTGTTTTTT.

In its sample, this clonotype was seen a few times. The chain couples TRBV12-3 or TRBV12-4 to TRBJ1-5, with no clear D. The V gene lost 4 bases and the J gene lost 0 bases, with 10 bases spanning the gap. This CDR3 comprises 15 residues. The CDR3 protein is CASSSDGYSNQPQHF. The CDR3 nucleotides are TGTGCCAGCAGTTCGGACGGCTATAGCAATCAGCCCCAGCATTTT.

This clonotype was found a few times. The V call is TRBV6-1, the J call TRBJ1-1; weak D call: TRBD1 (6 bases). Germline lookup yields CDR1 MNHNS and CDR2 SASEGT. This CDR3 is built from 14 residues. With 5 bases removed from V and 6 bases from J, the gap between germline ends came to 16 bases. CDR3 coding DNA: TGTGCCAGCAGTCCGTTTACAGGGATATCTGAAGCTTTCTTT. It encodes CASSPFTGISEAFF.

This clonotype has more than one count but fewer than ten. The chain joins TRBV7-2 to TRBJ1-1; tentatively, D is TRBD1 (5 bases). The CDR3 totals 14 residues. Trimming removed 2 bases from V and 4 bases from J, with 11 bases in between. Germline CDR1 and CDR2: SGHTA and FQGNSA. CDR3 sequence reads: CASSLYARATEAFF. The CDR3 nucleotides are TGTGCCAGCAGCTTATATGCCAGGGCCACTGAAGCTTTCTTT.

This clonotype was seen a few times. The chain employs TRBV28 and TRBJ1-2, with D unresolved. Trimming took 4 bases from V and 7 from J, leaving 7 bases between them. Looked up from germline, CDR1 is MDHEN and CDR2 is SYDVKM. There are 11 residues in the CDR3. CDR3 sequence: CASSSPGGYTF. DNA for the CDR3: TGTGCCAGCAGTTCCCCCGGTGGCTACACCTTC.

The gene calls are TRBV2 and TRBJ1-5; D remains ambiguous. CDR1 SNHLY and CDR2 FYNNEI come from the germline V gene. V was shortened by 6 bases and J by 3 bases, with 15 bases between the two germline ends. This CDR3 has 15 amino acids. The CDR3, as DNA: TGTGCCAGCAGAGCCCGGACGGGAGACAATCAGCCCCAGCATTTT. It specifies CASRARTGDNQPQHF. Variable domain in full (rest from reference TRBV2 and TRBJ1-5): EPEVTQTPSHQVTQMGQEVILRCVPISNHLYFYWYRQILGQKVEFLVSFYNNEISEKSEIFDDQFSVERPDGSNFTLKIRSTKLEDSAMYFCASRARTGDNQPQHFGDGTRLSIL.